This TCR beta chain was recovered during a study of OX40 agonist ivuxolimab in advanced cancers. Study background: Those enrolled were 80% to 85% male, with a mean age of around 57 years and ages from roughly 20 to 85.

This CDR3 is 15 amino acids long. The V gene lost 0 bases and the J gene lost 4 bases, with 10 bases spanning the gap. Germline CDR1 and CDR2: SGDLS and YYNGEE. Clones were read by immunoSEQ multiplex PCR, and TCRdb kept only the in-frame ones, dropping some. There are about 80,000 clones in the sample; approximately 92% occur only once, and more than 4.5% lies in the top ten. The receptor was isolated from an adult with an advanced solid tumor such as melanoma, head and neck, liver or kidney cancer. The starting material was CD4+ or CD8+ T cells sorted from blood, obtained in a trial of the OX40 agonist ivuxolimab. This rearrangement joins TRBV9 to TRBJ2-2; D perhaps matches TRBD2 (6 bases). The CDR3 sequence is CASSVDLASTGELFF. CDR3 in DNA: TGTGCCAGCAGCGTAGACCTAGCGAGCACCGGGGAGCTGTTTTTT.